A single sample gave rise to the 20 T cell receptor beta chains below, sequenced in a study of blood T cell repertoires in COVID-19. Assay used: immunoSEQ multiplex PCR; TCRdb lists only in-frame clones, some missing. The table has about 310,000 clones, about 90% seen once. The sequencing sample was made of PBMCs or T cells enriched from blood (not recorded which). These receptors all come from a woman aged 18-35 years with acute COVID-19.

The J gene is TRBJ2-1, the V gene TRBV12-5, with 9 bases matching TRBD2. Germline assignment: CDR1 LGHNT and CDR2 FRNRAP. V gave up 8 bases and J gave up 3 bases; unmatched junction bases: 2. There are 13 residues in the CDR3. The CDR3 DNA is TGTGCTAGTCGACTAGCGGACTACAATGAGCAGTTCTTC. Protein: CASRLADYNEQFF. The full variable domain, completed using reference TRBV12-5 and TRBJ2-1, is DARVTQTPRHKVTEMGQEVTMRCQPILGHNTVFWYRQTMMQGLELLAYFRNRAPLDDSGMPKDRFSAEMPDATLATLKIQPSEPRDSAVYFCASRLADYNEQFFGPGTRLTVL.

This clone was observed a single time. DNA for the CDR3: TGTGCCAGCAGCCTGAGCGGGACAGGGGGTCCGGTGGGGGCTTTCTTT. Translated, it gives CASSLSGTGGPVGAFF. The chain uses TRBV7-9 and TRBJ1-1; 11 bases match TRBD1. Germline CDR1 SEHNR, CDR2 FQNEAQ (reference sequence). J gave up 11 bases and V 5 bases, and 16 bases lay outside the gene matches. This CDR3 spans 16 amino acids.

The chain recombines TRBV5-1 with TRBJ2-1; D perhaps matches TRBD1 (5 bases). Trimming cost V 2 bases and J 6 bases, with 9 bases left between them. The length of the CDR3 is 13 residues. CDR1 and CDR2 from the germline V gene are SGHRS and YFSETQ. CDR3 nucleotide sequence: TGCGCCAGCAGCTTCAGGGTCCCCAATGAGCAGTTCTTC. It translates to CASSFRVPNEQFF.

The chain recombines TRBV4-1 with TRBJ1-5, with D possibly being TRBD1 (6 bases). Trimming pared 2 bases from V and 4 bases from J, leaving 15 bases between. The CDR3 consists of 16 residues. Germline CDR1 reads MGHRA; CDR2 reads YSYEKL. The CDR3 DNA is TGCGCCAGCAGCCAACCAGCGACACAGGGTAATCAGCCCCAGCATTTT. Amino acids: CASSQPATQGNQPQHF.

About this clone: Distinct nucleotide sequences in the sample also encode this CDR3. This rearrangement joins TRBV18 to TRBJ1-1, with 10 bases identical to TRBD1. Germline CDR1 is KGHSH and CDR2 is LQKENI. J lost 4 bases, V lost 2 bases, and 4 bases had no gene match. The CDR3 totals 15 residues. CDR3 sequence (DNA): TGTGCCAGCTCACCAAGACAGGGGGCCGGCACTGAAGCTTTCTTT. It codes for CASSPRQGAGTEAFF. The variable domain in full, completed from reference TRBV18 and TRBJ1-1, reads NAGVMQNPRHLVRRRGQEARLRCSPMKGHSHVYWYRQLPEEGLKFMVYLQKENIIDESGMPKERFSAEFPKEGPSILRIQQVVRGDSAAYFCASSPRQGAGTEAFFGQGTRLTVV.

This rearrangement joins TRBV7-3 to TRBJ2-3; possible D gene TRBD2, 5 bases. V lost 6 bases and J 4 bases, leaving 8 bases between the germline ends. The CDR3 spans 12 residues. The germline CDR1 and CDR2 sequences are SGHTA and FQGTGA. The CDR3 sequence is CASRSGSDTQYF. Written as DNA, the CDR3 is TGTGCCAGCAGGTCGGGATCAGATACGCAGTATTTT.

The chain joins TRBV2 to TRBJ1-1, with 7 bases matching TRBD1. This CDR3 is 15 amino acids long. CDR1 is SNHLY, CDR2 FYNNEI, per germline. Trimming took 7 bases from V and 0 from J; bases not matched to a gene: 8. The CDR3 reads CASNEGAGVNTEAFF. CDR3 nucleotides: TGTGCCAGCAACGAGGGGGCAGGGGTGAACACTGAAGCTTTCTTT. Based on the CDR3 plus reference TRBV2 and TRBJ1-1, the full variable domain is EPEVTQTPSHQVTQMGQEVILRCVPISNHLYFYWYRQILGQKVEFLVSFYNNEISEKSEIFDDQFSVERPDGSNFTLKIRSTKLEDSAMYFCASNEGAGVNTEAFFGQGTRLTVV.

V is TRBV3-1 (or the pseudogene TRBV3-2) and J is TRBJ1-2; 10 bases align to TRBD1. The CDR3 totals 16 residues. CDR1 is LGHDT, CDR2 YNNKEL, per germline (reference sequence). V lost 0 bases, J lost 7 bases, and 8 bases stayed unmatched. The CDR3 coding sequence is TGTGCCAGCAGCCAAGATGCGGGACAGGGGACGAGTGGCTACACCTTC. Translating gives CASSQDAGQGTSGYTF.

The chain joins TRBV5-4 to TRBJ2-1, with 8 positions matching TRBD2. This CDR3 is built from 14 residues. Germline assignment: CDR1 SGHNT and CDR2 YYREEE (reference sequence). The ends lost 1 base at V and 7 bases at J; junction bases unmatched: 4. The CDR3 loop is CASSLTSGSNEQFF. The CDR3 bases are TGTGCCAGCAGCTTGACTAGCGGAAGTAATGAGCAGTTCTTC.

The chain combines TRBV6-2 or TRBV6-3 with TRBJ1-1; D may be TRBD1 (6 bases). Trimming stripped 4 bases from V and 5 bases from J, with 20 bases between. The CDR3 has 16 amino acids. The germline CDR1 and CDR2 sequences are MNHEY and SVGEGT. CDR3 residues: CASSLPGEGPGTEAFF. As DNA, the CDR3 is TGTGCCAGCAGTTTACCAGGGGAGGGCCCGGGAACTGAAGCTTTCTTT.

V and J are TRBV28 and TRBJ2-3; a possible D gene is TRBD2 (6 bases). The CDR3 runs to 14 residues. The V gene lost 1 base and the J gene lost 2 bases, with 7 bases spanning the gap. Per germline, CDR1 MDHEN and CDR2 SYDVKM. The CDR3 DNA is TGTGCCAGCAGTTTATTGCGGGACACAGATACGCAGTATTTT. Its protein product is CASSLLRDTDTQYF. Complete variable domain (other parts from reference TRBV28 and TRBJ2-3): DVKVTQSSRYLVKRTGEKVFLECVQDMDHENMFWYRQDPGLGLRLIYFSYDVKMKEKGDIPEGYSVSREKKERFSLILESASTNQTSMYLCASSLLRDTDTQYFGPGTRLTVL.

This clone turned up a few times. The chain uses TRBV28 and TRBJ1-5; 8 positions agree with TRBD1. Germline loops: CDR1 MDHEN, CDR2 SYDVKM. V shed 5 bases and J 4 bases; nucleotides not matched to a gene: 10. This CDR3 comprises 16 residues. CDR3: CASSRFRDRTNQPQHF. The DNA of the CDR3 is TGTGCCAGCAGTCGGTTCCGGGACAGGACGAATCAGCCCCAGCATTTT.

The chain joins TRBV29-1 to TRBJ1-2; a possible D gene is TRBD1 (6 bases). CDR3 length: 13 amino acids. The germline V gene has CDR1 SQVTM and CDR2 ANQGSEA. Trimming removed 5 bases from V and 3 bases from J, with 13 bases in between. Written as DNA, the CDR3 is TGCAGCGTTTATGGGGGGGCTGACTATGGCTACACCTTC. Its translation is CSVYGGADYGYTF. Together with reference TRBV29-1 and TRBJ1-2, the CDR3 gives the full variable domain: SAVISQKPSRDICQRGTSLTIQCQVDSQVTMMFWYRQQPGQSLTLIATANQGSEATYESGFVIDKFPISRPNLTFSTLTVSNMSPEDSSIYLCSVYGGADYGYTFGSGTRLTVV.

The V gene is TRBV5-1, the J gene TRBJ2-1; TRBD2 is a possible D gene (5 bases). This CDR3 comprises 15 residues. Trimming removed 0 bases at V and 4 bases at J, with 11 bases between. Germline V gene lookup returns CDR1 SGHRS and CDR2 YFSETQ. The CDR3 DNA sequence: TGCGCCAGCAGCTTGGGGTCCAGCGGATACAATGAGCAGTTCTTC. It encodes CASSLGSSGYNEQFF.

The rearrangement links TRBV14 to TRBJ2-7; no definite D call. The V gene's germline CDR1 is SGHDN and CDR2 FVKESK. This CDR3 is built from 17 residues. V was trimmed by 1 base and J by 3 bases, leaving 19 bases between them. CDR3 DNA sequence: TGTGCCAGCAGCCAAGCGAGGTACAAGAATTTTAACTACGAGCAGTACTTC. This codes for CASSQARYKNFNYEQYF. Supplemented by reference TRBV14 and TRBJ2-7, the full variable domain reads EAGVTQFPSHSVIEKGQTVTLRCDPISGHDNLYWYRRVMGKEIKFLLHFVKESKQDESGMPNNRFLAERTGGTYSTLKVQPAELEDSGVYFCASSQARYKNFNYEQYFGPGTRLTVT.

The V and J genes are TRBV5-4 and TRBJ1-1; no clear D. The germline V gene encodes CDR1 SGHNT and CDR2 YYREEE (reference sequence). CDR3 length: 12 amino acids. Trimming removed 2 bases from V and 2 bases from J, with 4 bases in between. The CDR3 here is CASSFLNTEAFF. The CDR3 nucleotides are TGTGCCAGCAGCTTTCTTAACACTGAAGCTTTCTTT. Supplemented by reference TRBV5-4 and TRBJ1-1, the full variable domain reads ETGVTQSPTHLIKTRGQQVTLRCSSQSGHNTVSWYQQALGQGPQFIFQYYREEENGRGNFPPRFSGLQFPNYSSELNVNALELDDSALYLCASSFLNTEAFFGQGTRLTVV.

In DNA form, the CDR3 reads TGTGCCAGCAGCCCCCGGGGTAGCGGGATGCACAATGAGCAGTTCTTC. It specifies CASSPRGSGMHNEQFF. The rearrangement uses TRBV7-2 and TRBJ2-1, with 8 nucleotides matching TRBD2. This CDR3 is built from 16 residues. Germline loops: CDR1 SGHTA, CDR2 FQGNSA. The V segment lost 5 bases and the J segment 5 bases; nucleotides outside the gene matches: 11.

This sequence joins TRBV28 and TRBJ1-2, with a weak D call TRBD1 (5 bases). The CDR3 covers 13 residues. The V and J ends lost 6 bases and 4 bases respectively, with 12 bases between them. Germline V gives CDR1 MDHEN, CDR2 SYDVKM. DNA of the CDR3: TGTGCCAGCAGGACGGGGGGACCCTATGGCTACACCTTC. Its protein is CASRTGGPYGYTF.

The CDR3 region has the DNA TGCGCCAGCAGATTTGGCGGTGACAGCTCCTACGAGCAGTACTTC. Translated: CASRFGGDSSYEQYF. This rearrangement joins TRBV5-1 to TRBJ2-7; the D gene is possibly TRBD1 (5 bases). Trimming took off 5 bases at V and 0 bases at J, with 15 bases between the two ends. The CDR3 consists of 15 residues. Germline values: CDR1 SGHRS, CDR2 YFSETQ.

The chain is built from TRBV19 and TRBJ2-1; 10 bases align to TRBD2. The trim removed 5 bases at V and 7 bases at J, leaving 11 bases unmatched. The V gene's germline CDR1 is LNHDA and CDR2 SQIVND (reference sequence). This CDR3 has 16 residues. The CDR3 DNA is TGTGCCAGTAGTTCCAGCGGGAGGGCCCTCGGGAATGAGCAGTTCTTC. This gives the protein CASSSSGRALGNEQFF.